The 8 T cell receptor beta chains in this list originate from one sample, sequenced in a study of shared clonotypes between healthy human individuals. The assay was immunoSEQ multiplex PCR, and TCRdb's table has in-frame clones only and misses some. The sample holds 950,000 to 1,200,000 clones, 77% seen once. Sequenced: memory CD4+ T cells from PBMCs. Sample subset: CD45RA-negative fraction. Receptor source: a man aged 18 to 30 in good health. Some clones in this sample may be carry-over from other donors' samples.

This clone was detected a few times. This rearrangement joins TRBV6-1 to TRBJ1-2; the match to TRBD1 covers 10 bases. From germline, CDR1 is MNHNS and CDR2 SASEGT. J was trimmed by 3 bases and V by 4 bases; bases with no gene match: 5. This CDR3 is 15 amino acids long. CDR3 loop: CASSVTGTGDYGYTF. DNA for the CDR3: TGTGCCAGCAGTGTCACCGGGACAGGGGACTATGGCTACACCTTC.

Here the CDR3 reads CASSQGGGGIYEQYF. The CDR3 DNA reads TGTGCCAGCAGCCAAGGTGGTGGAGGTATCTACGAGCAGTACTTC. The genes are TRBV14 and TRBJ2-7, with D perhaps matching TRBD2 (5 bases). Trimming left V 1 base short and J 3 bases short, with 13 bases between. Germline V CDR1 and CDR2: SGHDN, FVKESK. This CDR3 spans 15 amino acids.

This chain links TRBV2 with TRBJ2-7; 8 nucleotides match TRBD2. This CDR3 spans 15 amino acids. Looked up from germline, CDR1 is SNHLY and CDR2 is FYNNEI. V was pared by 6 bases and J by 1 base, with 8 bases of the junction left unmatched. The CDR3 DNA reads TGTGCCAGCAGGTTCGGGACTAGTCATTCCTACGAGCAGTACTTC. Protein: CASRFGTSHSYEQYF.

The V gene is TRBV9, the J gene TRBJ2-7; 12 nucleotides align to TRBD2. This CDR3 has 14 amino acids. Germline-derived CDR1 and CDR2 are SGDLS and YYNGEE. J gave up 3 bases and V 4 bases, and 2 bases lay outside the gene matches. CDR3 loop: CASSQGLAGYEQYF. The CDR3 DNA is TGTGCCAGCAGCCAGGGACTAGCGGGCTACGAGCAGTACTTC.

This clone was counted between two and nine times. The rearrangement links TRBV27 to TRBJ2-7, with D perhaps matching TRBD1 (7 bases). CDR1 is MNHEY, CDR2 SMNVEV, per germline (reference sequence). V was cut by 3 bases and J by 6 bases, with 12 bases left in between. The CDR3 consists of 13 residues. The CDR3 loop is CASSFYRGGEQYF. CDR3 nucleotide sequence: TGTGCCAGCAGTTTCTACAGGGGAGGCGAGCAGTACTTC.

This chain connects TRBV9 to TRBJ2-1; 7 bases align to TRBD2. Germline V CDR1 and CDR2: SGDLS, YYNGEE. Trimming removed 4 bases from V and 7 bases from J; junction bases left unmatched: 8. This CDR3 has 14 amino acids. Here the CDR3 reads CASSLTTGRNEQFF. For the CDR3, the DNA is TGTGCCAGCAGCCTCACAACCGGGAGGAATGAGCAGTTCTTC.

The chain employs TRBV9 and TRBJ2-7, with TRBD1 matching 7 bases. Trimming removed 3 bases from V and 6 bases from J; junction bases left unmatched: 12. The V gene's germline CDR1 is SGDLS and CDR2 YYNGEE. The CDR3 spans 15 residues. The CDR3 region is CASSALWGQGVEQYF. The CDR3 region has the DNA TGTGCCAGCAGCGCACTCTGGGGGCAGGGGGTCGAGCAGTACTTC.

The rearrangement links TRBV6-6 to TRBJ2-4; D gene uncertain. Trimming cost V 0 bases and J 0 bases, with 9 bases left between them. Germline CDR1 is MNHNY and CDR2 is SVGAGI (reference sequence). The CDR3 extends over 16 amino acids. The CDR3 nucleotides are TGTGCCAGCAGTTACTCGGGCCTCCTAGCCAAAAACATTCAGTACTTC. It is translated as CASSYSGLLAKNIQYF.